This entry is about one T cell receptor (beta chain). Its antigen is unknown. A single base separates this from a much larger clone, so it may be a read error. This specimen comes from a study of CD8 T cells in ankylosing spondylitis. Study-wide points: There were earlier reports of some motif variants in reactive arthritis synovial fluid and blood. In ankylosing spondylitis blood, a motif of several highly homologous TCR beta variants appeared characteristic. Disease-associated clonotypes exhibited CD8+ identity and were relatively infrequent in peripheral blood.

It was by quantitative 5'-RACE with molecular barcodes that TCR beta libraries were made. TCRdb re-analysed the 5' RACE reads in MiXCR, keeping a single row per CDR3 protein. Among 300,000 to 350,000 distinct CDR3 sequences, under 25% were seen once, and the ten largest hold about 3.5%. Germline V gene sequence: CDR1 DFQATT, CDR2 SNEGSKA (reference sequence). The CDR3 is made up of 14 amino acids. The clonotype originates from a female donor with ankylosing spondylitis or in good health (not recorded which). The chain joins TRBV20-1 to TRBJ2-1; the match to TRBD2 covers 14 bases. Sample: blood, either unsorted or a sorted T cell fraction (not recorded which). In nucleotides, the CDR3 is TGCTGTGCGCCGGGACTAGCGGGAGTAGGTGAGCAGTTCTTC. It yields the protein CCAPGLAGVGEQFF.